Listed below are T cell receptor beta chains from one sample, sequenced in a study of STAT5B mutations in CD4+ large granular lymphocyte leukemia. Sequenced by immunoSEQ multiplex PCR; TCRdb stores in-frame clones only, minus some. Of tens of thousands of clones listed, about four fifths are singletons. Sequenced: CD4+ T cells from blood buffy coats. All receptors derive from a human donor in good health. Both conserved end residues are part of each CDR3. Fields, in order: J gene, D gene, clone size, V gene, CDR3 protein, CDR3 DNA. D genes are given only for firm matches. Some rows have no size entry. The others give once, few or many, or a class for an expanded clone.

TRBJ2-6,.,once,TRBV9,CASSVVGGTGANVLTF,TGTGCCAGCAGCGTAGTTGGAGGCACCGGGGCCAACGTCCTGACTTTC
TRBJ1-5,.,.,TRBV2,CASGVGNSNQPQHF,TGTGCCAGCGGAGTAGGGAATAGCAATCAGCCCCAGCATTTT
TRBJ1-6,.,.,TRBV20-1,CSARDARIHF,TGCAGTGCTAGAGATGCGAGGATCCACTTT
TRBJ1-1,.,.,TRBV9,CASSDRQTNTEAFF,TGTGCCAGCAGCGACAGACAGACGAACACTGAAGCTTTCTTT
TRBJ2-6,.,.,TRBV19,CASSIGDNSGANVLTF,TGTGCCAGTAGTATAGGTGACAACTCTGGGGCCAACGTCCTGACTTTC
TRBJ1-5,TRBD1,.,TRBV6-1,CASSPRQGGQPQHF,TGTGCCAGCAGTCCACGACAGGGGGGCCAGCCCCAGCATTTT
TRBJ1-2,.,.,TRBV7-8,CASSPQMTGFYGYTF,TGTGCCAGCAGCCCCCAAATGACGGGGTTCTATGGCTACACCTTC
TRBJ2-7,TRBD2,.,TRBV7-8,CASSLRVGGRASLYEQYF,TGTGCCAGCAGCTTAAGGGTGGGCGGGAGGGCCTCATTATACGAGCAGTACTTC
TRBJ1-5,.,few,TRBV7-9,CASSFAGGGQPQHF,TGTGCCAGCAGCTTTGCGGGGGGCGGTCAGCCCCAGCATTTT
TRBJ1-4,TRBD1,.,TRBV10-3,CAISKNRGSDEKLFF,TGTGCCATCAGTAAAAACAGGGGTTCGGATGAAAAACTGTTTTTT
TRBJ1-5,.,.,TRBV7-8,CASSSQEGNRVKPQHF,TGTGCCAGCAGCTCACAGGAAGGAAACAGGGTCAAACCCCAGCATTTT
TRBJ2-2,TRBD2,few,TRBV18,CASSPGTSGYGGELFF,TGTGCCAGCTCACCGGGGACTAGCGGTTACGGCGGGGAGCTGTTTTTT
TRBJ2-3,.,.,TRBV7-3,CASGDRGPQYF,TGTGCCAGCGGGGATAGGGGTCCGCAGTATTTT
TRBJ1-1,.,few,TRBV13,CASSWRTILNTEAFF,TGTGCCAGCAGCTGGCGGACAATCCTGAACACTGAAGCTTTCTTT
TRBJ2-5,.,.,TRBV2,CASSGGQPGETQYF,TGTGCCAGCAGTGGCGGACAGCCAGGGGAGACCCAGTACTTC
TRBJ2-5,TRBD2,.,TRBV29-1,CSGGGEETQYF,TGCAGCGGTGGGGGGGAAGAGACCCAGTACTTC
TRBJ2-1,.,.,TRBV11-3,CASSLGGSSYNEQFF,TGTGCCAGCAGCTTAGGGGGCAGTTCCTACAATGAGCAGTTCTTC
TRBJ2-2,.,once,TRBV30,CAWSVVGTGELFF,TGTGCCTGGAGTGTAGTGGGCACCGGGGAGCTGTTTTTT
TRBJ1-3,.,.,TRBV7-9,CASSRTGAYGNTIYF,TGTGCCAGCAGCCGAACGGGGGCTTATGGAAACACCATATATTTT
TRBJ1-3,.,.,TRBV9,CASSVDQGRGLGNTIYF,TGTGCCAGCAGCGTAGATCAGGGGAGAGGTCTAGGAAACACCATATATTTT
TRBJ2-3,TRBD2,.,TRBV19,CASSSQLAGGFTDTQYF,TGTGCCAGTAGTTCCCAACTAGCGGGAGGATTCACAGATACGCAGTATTTT
TRBJ2-1,TRBD2,.,TRBV9,CASSAPGTSGSSASYNEQFF,TGTGCCAGCAGCGCGCCCGGGACTAGCGGGAGTTCGGCCTCCTACAATGAGCAGTTCTTC
TRBJ2-1,.,.,TRBV4-1,CASSRVSPYNEQFF,TGCGCCAGCAGCCGGGTCAGCCCCTACAATGAGCAGTTCTTC
TRBJ2-1,TRBD2,.,TRBV9,CASTRFSGLEPNEQFF,TGTGCCAGCACCCGATTTTCGGGACTAGAGCCCAATGAGCAGTTCTTC
TRBJ1-1,.,.,TRBV6-5,CASRGNTEAFF,TGTGCCAGCAGGGGGAACACTGAAGCTTTCTTT
TRBJ2-7,.,.,TRBV9,CASSVEGRHYEQYF,TGTGCCAGCAGCGTTGAAGGGCGTCACTACGAGCAGTACTTC
TRBJ2-5,.,.,TRBV7-9,CASRAGLQETQYF,TGTGCCAGCAGGGCGGGACTCCAAGAGACCCAGTACTTC
TRBJ2-5,.,.,TRBV9,CASSPRGYASLEETQYF,TGTGCCAGCAGCCCCCGAGGGTATGCATCCCTCGAGGAGACCCAGTACTTC
TRBJ2-1,.,.,TRBV27,CASSLAGSYNEQFF,TGTGCCAGCAGTTTGGCTGGCTCCTACAATGAGCAGTTCTTC
TRBJ1-6,TRBD1,.,TRBV9,CASSASPGQGENSPLHF,TGTGCCAGCAGCGCCAGTCCGGGACAGGGCGAAAATTCACCCCTCCACTTT
TRBJ2-1,.,.,TRBV6-5,CASSYVGGEQFF,TGTGCCAGCAGTTATGTAGGTGGTGAGCAGTTCTTC
TRBJ1-2,TRBD1,.,TRBV28,CASSLRDRVDFGYTF,TGTGCCAGCAGTCTCCGGGACAGGGTAGATTTCGGCTACACCTTC
TRBJ2-2,.,.,TRBV5-8,CASSLVFGLMNTGELFF,TGTGCCAGCAGCTTGGTGTTCGGACTGATGAACACCGGGGAGCTGTTTTTT
TRBJ1-5,TRBD1,.,TRBV6-6,CASNTGGGQPQHF,TGTGCCAGCAATACAGGGGGAGGTCAGCCCCAGCATTTT
TRBJ2-7,.,.,TRBV6-5,CASTKGHGSYEQYF,TGTGCCAGCACCAAAGGTCATGGCTCCTACGAGCAGTACTTC
TRBJ1-2,.,.,TRBV4-3,CASSQDLTGLSGYTF,TGCGCCAGCAGCCAAGATCTCACAGGGCTGAGTGGCTACACCTTC
TRBJ1-1,.,.,TRBV6-1,CASKGWNTEAFF,TGTGCCAGCAAAGGGTGGAACACTGAAGCTTTCTTT
TRBJ2-7,.,.,TRBV2,CASKGNYEQYF,TGTGCCAGCAAGGGTAACTACGAGCAGTACTTC
TRBJ1-5,.,.,TRBV27,CASSLMESQPQHF,TGTGCCAGCAGTTTAATGGAGAGTCAGCCCCAGCATTTT
TRBJ2-3,TRBD2,.,TRBV5-1,CASSSPGLAGGRWQFTDTQYF,TGCGCCAGCAGCTCGCCGGGACTAGCGGGGGGGCGGTGGCAATTCACAGATACGCAGTATTTT
TRBJ2-1,TRBD2,.,TRBV9,CASSVAASGDVYNEQFF,TGTGCCAGCAGCGTAGCTGCCAGCGGGGATGTCTACAATGAGCAGTTCTTC
TRBJ1-1,.,few,TRBV9,CASSAGSRGSTEAFF,TGTGCCAGCAGCGCAGGGTCCCGGGGGAGCACTGAAGCTTTCTTT
TRBJ2-1,TRBD2,.,TRBV7-2,CASSLSSGSYNEQFF,TGTGCCAGCAGCTTATCTAGCGGCTCCTACAATGAGCAGTTCTTC
TRBJ1-1,.,.,TRBV7-6,CASSLGSRGTMTEAFF,TGTGCCAGCAGCTTAGGTTCTCGGGGTACCATGACTGAAGCTTTCTTT
TRBJ1-4,.,.,TRBV7-9,CASSFGSSREKLFF,TGTGCCAGCAGCTTCGGGTCGTCACGGGAAAAACTGTTTTTT
TRBJ1-2,.,.,TRBV5-8,CASSLRGVGYGYTF,TGTGCCAGCAGCTTGCGAGGGGTCGGATATGGCTACACCTTC
TRBJ1-1,TRBD1,.,TRBV6-5,CASSYSKGGGYTEAFF,TGTGCCAGCAGTTACTCGAAAGGAGGGGGCTACACTGAAGCTTTCTTT
TRBJ1-6,.,.,TRBV6-6,CAARSSYNSPLHF,TGTGCTGCGCGGAGTTCCTATAATTCACCCCTCCACTTT
TRBJ2-2,.,.,TRBV10-3,CAISEPGGIGELFF,TGTGCCATCAGTGAGCCAGGGGGGATCGGGGAGCTGTTTTTT
TRBJ2-5,TRBD2,.,TRBV28,CASSSLRRGSGGVKETQYF,TGTGCCAGCAGCTCCCTCAGGAGGGGTAGCGGGGGGGTGAAAGAGACCCAGTACTTC
TRBJ2-1,.,.,TRBV6-4,CASSEPGQHYNEQFF,TGTGCCAGCAGTGAGCCGGGACAACACTACAATGAGCAGTTCTTC
TRBJ2-1,.,few,TRBV7-9,CASSLGSENEQFF,TGTGCCAGCAGCTTAGGGTCGGAGAATGAGCAGTTCTTC
TRBJ1-2,TRBD1,once,TRBV18,CASSSQETGVTNYGYTF,TGTGCCAGCTCATCCCAGGAGACAGGGGTTACTAACTATGGCTACACCTTC